Below, one T cell receptor beta chain is given with its context. Its antigen is currently unknown. Trimming removed 3 bases from V and 1 base from J, with 12 bases in between. The CDR3 has 15 residues. Germline lookup yields CDR1 SEHNR and CDR2 FQNEAQ (reference sequence). Each CDR3 protein is one row after TCRdb ran MiXCR on the 5' RACE reads. The profile shows about 260,000 distinct CDR3 sequences, around 7% of them singletons. The data belong to a study of identical twins. General study points: Analyses of zero insertions could, in part, be confounded by invariant MAIT and iNKT cells. Fewer insertions were carried by abundant cord blood beta clonotypes, but none was seen in memory repertoires. Conclusions were based on cross-sectional statistical analysis, without following the same donors.

A further study also used this sample, focusing on yellow fever vaccine responses in identical twins. That paper states: In identical twins, vaccine T cell responses appeared partly shared and partly individual.

The gene calls are TRBV7-9 and TRBJ1-1, with a weak D call TRBD1 (6 bases). The TCR originated in a woman younger than 30 in good health. The specimen sequenced was memory (CD45RO+) T cells sorted from blood. The DNA of the CDR3 is TGTGCCAGCAGCTTCCCAACAGGGAAGAACACTGAAGCTTTCTTT. As protein: CASSFPTGKNTEAFF.